This T cell receptor (beta chain) comes out of a study of T-cell memory formation after mild COVID-19. The overall study: Largely, TCR clusters stayed within a single donor. Points from the study as a whole: Clones shrinking from day 15 to 85 showed even CD4/CD8 mixes; later expanders tilted CD4+.

In TCRdb, the 5' RACE reads were re-called with MiXCR into one record per CDR3 protein. The data show about 270,000 distinct CDR3 sequences, around 15% seen once. The table lists this clonotype with a count of one. Its target is not known. The germline V gene has CDR1 SGHKS and CDR2 YYEKEE (reference sequence). The ends were cut back, 4 bases at V and 8 bases at J, with 16 bases in the middle. This CDR3 is 15 amino acids long. Sequencing used PBMCs or a T cell subset sorted from them (not recorded which). The rearrangement joins TRBV5-5 to TRBJ1-6; no reliable D call. This TCR was recovered from a man aged 18-30 years who had mild COVID-19 (a few samples of this study predate the infection). Cell type and time point are not known. CDR3 sequence reads: CASSITPDPDSPLHF. CDR3 sequence (DNA): TGTGCCAGCAGCATTACCCCAGATCCTGATTCACCCCTCCACTTT.